This T cell receptor beta chain was identified in a study of blood T cell repertoires in COVID-19. Across the study: Samples taken during acute and convalescent COVID-19 were collected in the United States, Italy and Spain.

Profiled with immunoSEQ multiplex PCR; TCRdb holds only in-frame clones, not every one. The profile shows about 410,000 clones, 90% of them singletons. Researchers sorted participants into cohorts using their self-reported clinical history. Cohort 3 recovered donors had two negative PCRs, clearance, or symptom resolution. The sequenced sample was PBMCs or T cells enriched from blood (not recorded which). This receptor was identified in a man in his late teens or twenties who had recovered from COVID-19.

DNA of the CDR3: TGTGCCAGCAGCCCCGTAGCGGGAGGGAACAATGAGCAGTTCTTC. Translating gives CASSPVAGGNNEQFF. The chain carries TRBV6-5 and TRBJ2-1; 11 bases are shared with TRBD2. Losses at the gene ends were 6 bases for V and 5 bases for J; bases not matched to a gene: 6. This CDR3 has 15 amino acids. Germline lookup yields CDR1 MNHEY and CDR2 SVGAGI.